The 19 T cell receptor beta chains below come from one sample, sequenced in a study of identical twins. In TCRdb, the 5' RACE reads were re-called with MiXCR into one record per CDR3 protein. The sample contains under 300,000 distinct CDR3 sequences, about 12% of which appear only once. The data were also submitted as part of a second study, on yellow fever vaccine responses in identical twins.

The sample taken for sequencing was memory (CD45RO+) T cells sorted from blood. Receptors were obtained from a woman under 30 in good health.

The V gene is TRBV3-1, the J gene TRBJ2-4; 12 positions match TRBD2. The ends lost 4 bases at V and 4 bases at J; junction bases unmatched: 8. Germline V gene lookup returns CDR1 LGHDT and CDR2 YNNKEL (reference sequence). This CDR3 has 17 amino acids. The CDR3 sequence is CASSPGVGLAGKNIQYF. CDR3 bases: TGTGCCAGCAGCCCGGGGGTAGGACTAGCGGGGAAAAACATTCAGTACTTC. The complete variable domain, with remaining parts taken from reference TRBV3-1 and TRBJ2-4, reads DTAVSQTPKYLVTQMGNDKSIKCEQNLGHDTMYWYKQDSKKFLKIMFSYNNKELIINETVPNRFSPKSPDKAHLNLHINSLELGDSAVYFCASSPGVGLAGKNIQYFGAGTRLSVL.

The V call is TRBV20-1, the J call TRBJ2-2, with 10 bases identical to TRBD2. The V gene's germline CDR1 is DFQATT and CDR2 SNEGSKA (reference sequence). The CDR3 loop spans 15 amino acids. With 4 bases clipped from V and 5 bases from J, the junction kept 7 bases outside the gene matches. The CDR3 DNA reads as TGCAGTGCTACCCTAGCGGGAGTCGGTACCGGGGAGCTGTTTTTT. It encodes CSATLAGVGTGELFF.

This rearrangement joins TRBV4-3 to TRBJ1-1; the D gene is possibly TRBD1 (5 bases). Trimming left V 4 bases short and J 7 bases short, with 16 bases between. The germline V gene encodes CDR1 LGHNA and CDR2 YSLEER. The CDR3 has 14 residues. For the CDR3, the DNA is TGCGCCAGCAGCCCCAGCCCGACAGCTAATGAAGCTTTCTTT. This translates into CASSPSPTANEAFF.

The chain has TRBV7-2 and TRBJ2-1, with 8 bases lining up with TRBD1. The germline V gene has CDR1 SGHTA and CDR2 FQGNSA. CDR3 size: 15 residues. V shed 7 bases and J 2 bases; nucleotides not matched to a gene: 7. DNA for the CDR3: TGTGCCAGCACCCCAGGACAGGGTGCCTACAATGAGCAGTTCTTC. Its translation: CASTPGQGAYNEQFF.

This clonotype was detected ten times or more. The chain uses TRBV20-1 and TRBJ2-1; TRBD2 matches 8 bases. Germline loops: CDR1 DFQATT, CDR2 SNEGSKA (reference sequence). The CDR3 has 15 amino acids. J gave up 4 bases and V 0 bases, and 5 bases lay outside the gene matches. CDR3 amino acids: CSARDPGLGYNEQFF. DNA of the CDR3: TGCAGTGCTAGAGACCCGGGACTAGGGTACAATGAGCAGTTCTTC.

The V call is TRBV6-1, the J call TRBJ2-5, with D hard to call. The V end was cut by 7 bases, the J end by 4 bases, with 13 bases between. The CDR3 loop spans 13 amino acids. Germline values: CDR1 MNHNS, CDR2 SASEGT. This chain's CDR3 is CASTPAALETQYF. The CDR3 nucleotides are TGTGCCAGCACTCCGGCTGCCCTAGAGACCCAGTACTTC.

J is TRBJ2-1 and V is TRBV28; possible D gene TRBD2, 5 bases. The germline V gene has CDR1 MDHEN and CDR2 SYDVKM. The V gene lost 5 bases and the J gene lost 0 bases, with 14 bases spanning the gap. The CDR3 length is 16 residues. The CDR3 DNA reads TGTGCCAGCAGTCCCATAGGTGGGAGCTCCTACAATGAGCAGTTCTTC. It yields the protein CASSPIGGSSYNEQFF. Based on the CDR3 plus reference TRBV28 and TRBJ2-1, the full variable domain is DVKVTQSSRYLVKRTGEKVFLECVQDMDHENMFWYRQDPGLGLRLIYFSYDVKMKEKGDIPEGYSVSREKKERFSLILESASTNQTSMYLCASSPIGGSSYNEQFFGPGTRLTVL.

This clonotype appeared many times. This rearrangement joins TRBV6-2 or TRBV6-3 to TRBJ2-1; the D is unclear. Germline V gene lookup returns CDR1 MNHEY and CDR2 SVGEGT. V shed 0 bases and J shed 3 bases, with 6 bases lying between them. The CDR3 loop spans 14 amino acids. The DNA of the CDR3 is TGTGCCAGCAGTTACTCTGGCGACTACAATGAGCAGTTCTTC. Its translation: CASSYSGDYNEQFF.

The chain carries TRBV12-3 or TRBV12-4 and TRBJ1-2, with D hard to call. The V gene lost 1 base and the J gene lost 5 bases, with 8 bases spanning the gap. This CDR3 comprises 13 residues. DNA for the CDR3: TGTGCCAGCAGTTTAGGGCAGATATATGGCTACACCTTC. This sequence encodes CASSLGQIYGYTF.

Ten or more counts support this clonotype. The V and J genes are TRBV5-5 and TRBJ2-7; D gene unclear. Trimming cost V 2 bases and J 3 bases, with 12 bases left between them. Germline assignment: CDR1 SGHKS and CDR2 YYEKEE (reference sequence). The CDR3 runs 14 residues. The DNA of the CDR3 is TGTGCCAGCAGCTTTACCGCTAGGAACTACGAGCAGTACTTC. Encoded protein: CASSFTARNYEQYF.

This clonotype was observed many times. V usage is TRBV20-1 and J usage is TRBJ2-1, with a tentative D call TRBD2 (5 bases). This CDR3 region has 15 residues. Germline CDR1 is DFQATT and CDR2 is SNEGSKA (reference sequence). The V end lost 0 bases, the J end lost 8 bases, and 17 bases lay between the germline ends. Here the CDR3 reads CSARDIGVKMDEQFF. The CDR3 DNA is TGCAGTGCTAGAGACATCGGGGTGAAGATGGATGAGCAGTTCTTC.

The genes are TRBV10-3 and TRBJ2-1; D not resolved. Germline V gene lookup returns CDR1 ENHRY and CDR2 SYGVKD. The CDR3 covers 18 residues. Deletions cut 2 bases from V and 6 bases from J, with 23 bases between. This CDR3 reads CAISEVLLGRAGPNEQFF. CDR3 in DNA: TGTGCCATCAGTGAGGTTCTTTTAGGGCGCGCCGGGCCCAATGAGCAGTTCTTC.

This clonotype was counted many times. The chain joins TRBV12-3 or TRBV12-4 to TRBJ2-1; 8 nucleotides align to TRBD2. The CDR3 totals 14 residues. J lost 7 bases, V lost 7 bases, and 9 bases had no gene match. The CDR3 DNA follows: TGTGCCAGCACTATTAGCGGGAATGGAAATGAGCAGTTCTTC. It translates to CASTISGNGNEQFF.

In its sample, this clonotype was seen a few times. J is TRBJ2-6 and V is TRBV18; D is uncertain. There are 15 residues in the CDR3. The germline gives CDR1 KGHSH, CDR2 LQKENI. Trimming removed 3 bases at V and 2 bases at J, with 8 bases between. The DNA of the CDR3 is TGTGCCAGCTCACCGTCGGTAACTGGGGCCAACGTCCTGACTTTC. The encoded protein is CASSPSVTGANVLTF.

This clonotype was seen many times. This chain connects TRBV4-3 to TRBJ2-3; no reliable D call. The CDR3 sequence is 13 residues long. The germline V and J ends were trimmed by 8 bases and 1 base, with 10 bases remaining between them. Germline loops: CDR1 LGHNA, CDR2 YSLEER. The CDR3 protein is CASGPLGTDTQYF. The CDR3, as DNA: TGCGCCAGCGGGCCGTTGGGCACAGATACGCAGTATTTT.

This clonotype was detected many times. The rearrangement joins TRBV29-1 to TRBJ1-2, with D hard to call. Trimming removed 5 bases at V and 0 bases at J, with 10 bases between. In germline, CDR1 is SQVTM, CDR2 ANQGSEA. This CDR3 has 13 residues. CDR3 DNA sequence: TGCAGCGTTTCAGAATACTCTAACTATGGCTACACCTTC. This translates into CSVSEYSNYGYTF.

The V gene is TRBV24-1, the J gene TRBJ2-3; possibly TRBD1 or TRBD2 for D (5 bases each). Germline loops: CDR1 KGHDR, CDR2 SFDVKD. This CDR3 is 11 amino acids long. The V gene lost 9 bases and the J gene lost 4 bases, with 7 bases spanning the gap. The CDR3 spells CATRGADTQYF. The CDR3 nucleotides are TGTGCCACCCGAGGGGCAGATACGCAGTATTTT.

This clonotype was counted many times. V is TRBV12-3 or TRBV12-4 and J is TRBJ2-7; D assignment may be TRBD1 or TRBD2 (5 bases each). The CDR3 totals 13 residues. The V gene lost 3 bases and the J gene lost 0 bases, with 6 bases spanning the gap. This CDR3 is CASSFGGSYEQYF. The DNA for the CDR3 is TGTGCCAGCAGTTTTGGGGGCTCCTACGAGCAGTACTTC.

J is TRBJ2-1 and V is TRBV9, with 12 nucleotides matching TRBD2. J gave up 6 bases and V 3 bases, and 7 bases lay outside the gene matches. The CDR3 is made up of 16 amino acids. Per the germline V gene, CDR1 is SGDLS and CDR2 is YYNGEE. CDR3 DNA: TGTGCCAGCAGCGGCATGGGACTAGCGGGTCCCAATGAGCAGTTCTTC. It encodes CASSGMGLAGPNEQFF.